What follows is one T cell receptor (beta chain) and its context. This clonotype came up many times. Its antigen is currently not known. No qualities accompany the bases; no much larger clone lies one base away. The CDR3 spans 15 residues, from the cysteine through the phenylalanine. The sequence is cut down to CDR3 DNA, 45 bases in frame from base 1. The germline V gene provides CDR1 SGHRS and CDR2 YFSETQ. Clipping removes 4 bases from V and 4 bases from J, with 4 as the unmatched junction base count. The time point label here, explained by the study, means: sample taken at primary tumor resection. Donors were under 95 patients with early-stage, untreated non-small cell lung cancer from the lung TRACERx cohort. Without any cell sorting, TCR sequencing was performed on whole RNA extracted either from tumor and nontumor lung tissue or from cryopreserved PBMC samples. Only patients for whom sufficient RNA was available from at least two tumor regions were selected for TCR sequencing.

The entry originates in a study of spatial heterogeneity in lung cancer (dated 2019 in TCRdb). With respect to the entire study: Beta-chain transcripts were consistently detected in greater numbers than alpha-chain transcripts, which likely reflected higher beta-chain transcript abundance. In the raw uncorrected reads, each unique combination of TCR and UMI appeared more than ten times on average. In non-small cell lung cancer, the study quantitatively compared TCR alpha and beta repertoires across several tumor regions, matched nontumor lung, and blood. The study linked features of the TCR repertoire to counts of nonsynonymous mutations, which were determined by whole-exome sequencing of tumor tissue. Both alpha and beta chains were TCR-sequenced in about 240 tumor regions, under 85 matched nontumor lung samples and around 50 PBMC samples obtained at surgery. General conclusions and limits of the study: Ubiquitous expanded tumor TCRs were found in blood more often at tumor resection than at routine follow-up. Confirming at a functional level the hypothesis that regional TCRs recognize regional mutations was considered to require additional single-cell paired TCR alpha and beta sequencing.

The library was produced with 5' RACE. Instrument used: NextSeq 500. To allow correction of PCR and sequencing errors, the TCR library protocol tagged every TCR cDNA molecule with a unique molecular identifier. The authors' pipeline ran thus. TCR identification, UMI-based error correction and CDR3 extraction were all carried out with Decombinator tools. TCRs above a frequency of 2 per 1,000, corresponding to the top 1% of the tumor frequency distribution, were defined as expanded. Renyi diversity was computed with the R vegan package after each repertoire had been subsampled 100 times to 5,000 TCRs. CDR3 similarity networks were built from amino acid triplet string-kernel similarity, connecting CDR3s with pairwise similarity above 0.82. In-frame beta chains were kept once TCRdb had trimmed the public reads at Q25 with fastp and called clones with MiXCR. Rows are combined by CDR3 protein, so each entry shows the most common genes and DNA. The V and J calls, along with clone size, are taken from TCRdb and not from the paper's own processing. The table for this sample lists some 34,000 distinct CDR3 sequences; approximately 7.2% of them were counted only once. The ten largest account for roughly 30% of the sample.

The sequences come from PBMCs, collected at surgery. The receptor chain draws on TRBV5-1 and TRBJ2-1, and 11 junction bases match TRBD1. The sequence derives from a female donor with early-stage non-small cell lung cancer. The DNA sequence reads TGCGCCAGCAGCCCCCGGGACAGGGGGTACAATGAGCAGTTCTTC. It translates as CASSPRDRGYNEQFF.